A single sample is the source of the 31 T cell receptor beta chains below, sequenced in a study of T cells in Graves' hyperthyroidism and ophthalmopathy. Researchers took RNA transcripts and amplified the TCR beta CDR3 regions from them. The HTBI primer set served for first-round RT-PCR of the TCR CDR3. MiXCR, applied by TCRdb to the multiplex PCR reads, yields one record per CDR3 protein. The sample includes 300,000 to 500,000 distinct CDR3 sequences, more than 12% of them seen just once. Sequences were obtained from blood. All receptors come from a woman aged 30 to 39 with Graves' hyperthyroidism.

On this clonotype: This may be a read error, as it is one base from a much larger clone. CDR3 DNA sequence: TGTGCCAACAGTGTCGACAGACTACCCGTCAGGGGGGAGCTGTTTTTT. This encodes CANSVDRLPVRGELFF. This chain links TRBV28 with TRBJ2-2; D may correspond to TRBD1 or TRBD2 (5 bases each). The CDR3 is 16 amino acids. Germline-derived CDR1 and CDR2 are MDHEN and SYDVKM.

This clonotype was observed at least ten times. The CDR3: CASSAGLAVISYEQYF. DNA of the CDR3: TGTGCCAGCAGTGCTGGCTTAGCGGTGATTTCCTACGAGCAGTACTTC. This chain links TRBV2 with TRBJ2-7, with a weak D call TRBD2 (6 bases). The germline gives CDR1 SNHLY, CDR2 FYNNEI. Trimming removed 4 bases from V and 1 base from J, with 17 bases in between. CDR3 length: 16 residues.

About this clonotype: A clone one base away is much larger, so this may be a read error. The CDR3 end shows no conserved phenylalanine or tryptophan, and so a read error is likely. This chain connects TRBV3-1 to TRBJ2-7; 8 bases line up with TRBD2. Losses at the gene ends were 5 bases for V and 2 bases for J; bases not matched to a gene: 5. The CDR3 covers 14 residues. Germline assignment: CDR1 LGHDT and CDR2 YNNKEL (reference sequence). Here the CDR3 reads CASSGAGGPYEQYL. DNA for the CDR3: TGTGCCAGCAGCGGCGCGGGAGGCCCCTACGAGCAGTACCTC.

This clonotype was counted ten times or more. The chain combines TRBV5-1 with TRBJ2-5; TRBD2 agrees at 8 bases. V shed 0 bases, J shed 6 bases, and the junction held 10 bases outside the gene matches. CDR3 length equals 16 residues. CDR1 SGHRS and CDR2 YFSETQ come from the germline V gene. CDR3 in DNA: TGCGCCAGCAGCTTGGAGGGACTAGGGGGGCAAAAGACCCAGTACTTC. It translates to CASSLEGLGGQKTQYF. Full variable domain (remainder filled in from reference TRBV5-1 and TRBJ2-5): KAGVTQTPRYLIKTRGQQVTLSCSPISGHRSVSWYQQTPGQGLQFLFEYFSETQRNKGNFPGRFSGRQFSNSRSEMNVSTLELGDSALYLCASSLEGLGGQKTQYFGPGTRLLVL.

In this sample, this clonotype turned up many times. This chain joins TRBV5-1 and TRBJ2-1; perhaps TRBD1 as D (6 bases). The germline CDR1 and CDR2 sequences are SGHRS and YFSETQ. With 8 bases removed from V and 0 bases from J, the gap between germline ends came to 12 bases. This CDR3 has 14 amino acids. CDR3 nucleotides: TGCGCCAGTCACAGGGAACGCTCCTACAATGAGCAGTTCTTC. Protein product: CASHRERSYNEQFF.

This clonotype came up a few times. The chain couples TRBV7-8 to TRBJ2-2; 9 positions agree with TRBD2. CDR3 length equals 16 residues. From germline, CDR1 is SGHVS and CDR2 FQNEAQ. The J segment lost 1 base and the V segment lost 4 bases, leaving 4 bases of the junction unmatched. This CDR3 reads CASSSRAGGNTGELFF. As DNA, the CDR3 is TGTGCCAGCAGCTCGAGAGCGGGGGGGAACACCGGGGAGCTGTTTTTT.

V is TRBV29-1 and J is TRBJ1-1; TRBD1 aligns across 7 bases. The CDR3 sequence is 11 residues long. Per the germline V gene, CDR1 is SQVTM and CDR2 is ANQGSEA. With V trimmed by 3 bases and J by 10 bases, 5 bases remained unmatched. The CDR3 bases are TGCAGCGTTGATTCAACAGGGGTAGCTTTCTTT. Its protein is CSVDSTGVAFF. Complete variable domain (other parts from reference TRBV29-1 and TRBJ1-1): SAVISQKPSRDICQRGTSLTIQCQVDSQVTMMFWYRQQPGQSLTLIATANQGSEATYESGFVIDKFPISRPNLTFSTLTVSNMSPEDSSIYLCSVDSTGVAFFGQGTRLTVV.

This clonotype appeared many times. The J gene is TRBJ2-7, the V gene TRBV20-1; D ambiguous. The V end was cut by 7 bases, the J end by 6 bases, with 19 bases between. Germline V gene sequence: CDR1 DFQATT, CDR2 SNEGSKA (reference sequence). The CDR3 is 13 amino acids. The CDR3 reads CSVVGRGAREQYF. The CDR3 DNA reads TGCAGTGTTGTGGGAAGAGGAGCCCGCGAGCAGTACTTC.

This chain connects TRBV4-2 to TRBJ2-3, with 14 bases lining up with TRBD2. Germline CDR1 reads LGHNA; CDR2 reads YNFKEQ. J gave up 5 bases and V 3 bases, and 10 bases lay outside the gene matches. CDR3 length: 18 amino acids. The CDR3 DNA follows: TGTGCCAGCAGCCACCCTGGACTAGCGGGAGGTCGGGGAGATACGCAGTATTTT. This translates into CASSHPGLAGGRGDTQYF.

This clonotype occurred a few times. The rearrangement uses TRBV20-1 and TRBJ2-7; 8 positions match TRBD2. The V segment lost 0 bases and the J segment 1 base; nucleotides outside the gene matches: 5. Germline V gene sequence: CDR1 DFQATT, CDR2 SNEGSKA (reference sequence). The CDR3 runs to 15 residues. CDR3 loop: CSARDSQRGSYEQYF. The DNA for the CDR3 is TGCAGTGCTAGAGATTCGCAGCGGGGGTCCTACGAGCAGTACTTC.

This chain joins TRBV4-1 and TRBJ2-5, with 7 nucleotides matching TRBD2. The CDR3 length is 14 residues. Trimming at V came to 1 base and at J to 5 bases, leaving 4 bases not matched to a gene. CDR1 MGHRA and CDR2 YSYEKL come from the germline V gene. The CDR3 bases are TGCGCCAGCAGCCAAGTCGCGCGGGGGGAGACCCAGTACTTC. Protein: CASSQVARGETQYF.

The chain combines TRBV29-1 with TRBJ2-7; 9 bases align to TRBD2. Germline CDR1 reads SQVTM; CDR2 reads ANQGSEA. The CDR3 is 12 residues long. With V trimmed by 4 bases and J by 3 bases, 1 base remained unmatched. CDR3 loop: CSVVTSGYEQYF. The CDR3 DNA sequence: TGCAGCGTTGTGACTAGCGGCTACGAGCAGTACTTC.

This clonotype was observed a few times. This chain connects TRBV20-1 to TRBJ2-4, with D perhaps TRBD1 (6 bases). The CDR3 is made up of 13 amino acids. V shed 6 bases and J shed 6 bases, with 15 bases lying between them. Germline lookup yields CDR1 DFQATT and CDR2 SNEGSKA (reference sequence). The CDR3 nucleotides are TGCAGTGCAGAAACAGGGCTGGGAAACATTCAGTACTTC. This gives the protein CSAETGLGNIQYF.

This clonotype was recorded a few times. The chain uses TRBV7-2 and TRBJ1-3; tentative D call: TRBD1 (6 bases). The V gene lost 1 base and the J gene lost 0 bases, with 7 bases spanning the gap. Germline values: CDR1 SGHTA, CDR2 FQGNSA. This CDR3 is 15 amino acids long. CDR3 in amino acids: CASSLGTASGNTIYF. The CDR3 DNA reads TGTGCCAGCAGCTTAGGGACAGCCTCTGGAAACACCATATATTTT.

This clonotype turned up a few times. The chain has TRBV20-1 and TRBJ1-4; tentative D call: TRBD1 (5 bases). The V end lost 6 bases, the J end lost 4 bases, and 12 bases lay between the germline ends. Germline CDR1 and CDR2: DFQATT and SNEGSKA (reference sequence). This CDR3 comprises 13 residues. The CDR3 nucleotides are TGCAGTGCCGGTGGGGGTTATAATGAAAAACTGTTTTTT. Translation: CSAGGGYNEKLFF.

In this sample, this clonotype turned up a few times. A read error is possible here, since a much larger clone lies one base away. The chain couples TRBV28 to TRBJ2-7, with 9 nucleotides matching TRBD2. The CDR3 length is 15 residues. The V segment lost 5 bases and the J segment 0 bases; nucleotides outside the gene matches: 5. Germline V gives CDR1 MDHEN, CDR2 SYDVKM. The chain's CDR3 is CASSTTSGPSYEQYF. The CDR3 nucleotides are TGTGCCAGCAGTACAACTAGCGGGCCCTCCTACGAGCAGTACTTC.

This clonotype showed up many times. The chain has TRBV29-1 and TRBJ2-7; 10 bases map to TRBD2. The CDR3 spans 14 residues. The trim removed 5 bases at V and 2 bases at J, leaving 6 bases unmatched. Germline assignment: CDR1 SQVTM and CDR2 ANQGSEA. CDR3 in DNA: TGCAGCGTTCGACTAGCGGGTATAACCTACGAGCAGTACTTC. Its translation: CSVRLAGITYEQYF.

The sample holds many counts of this clonotype. The gene calls are TRBV5-1 and TRBJ2-1; 8 bases are shared with TRBD1. There are 17 residues in the CDR3. CDR1 is SGHRS, CDR2 YFSETQ, per germline. The J segment lost 5 bases and the V segment lost 4 bases, leaving 14 bases of the junction unmatched. The CDR3 region has the DNA TGCGCCAGCAGCGGACAACAGGGGGACGCCCAACACAATGAGCAGTTCTTC. This translates into CASSGQQGDAQHNEQFF.

V gene TRBV20-1 combines with J gene TRBJ2-5; 8 nucleotides agree with TRBD2. Germline V gene lookup returns CDR1 DFQATT and CDR2 SNEGSKA (reference sequence). This CDR3 has 13 residues. CDR3: CSGRSGGTETQYF. The DNA of the CDR3 is TGCAGCGGAAGGTCGGGAGGGACGGAGACCCAGTACTTC.

This clonotype occurred a few times. This sequence joins TRBV7-6 and TRBJ2-2, with D perhaps TRBD1 (5 bases). The CDR3 runs 16 residues. The germline gives CDR1 SGHVS, CDR2 FNYEAQ. V dropped 1 base and J dropped 0 bases, with 9 bases sitting between them. The CDR3 region is CASSLEAGSNTGELFF. CDR3 sequence (DNA): TGTGCCAGCAGCTTAGAGGCAGGGTCGAACACCGGGGAGCTGTTTTTT. The whole variable domain, filled in from reference TRBV7-6 and TRBJ2-2, reads GAGVSQSPRYKVTKRGQDVALRCDPISGHVSLYWYRQALGQGPEFLTYFNYEAQQDKSGLPNDRFSAERPEGSISTLTIQRTEQRDSAMYRCASSLEAGSNTGELFFGEGSRLTVL.

In this sample, this clonotype turned up a few times. V is TRBV11-2 and J is TRBJ2-1; 11 positions agree with TRBD1. The junction had 6 bases not matched to a gene; V was cut back by 5 bases and J by 6 bases. Germline V CDR1 and CDR2: SGHAT, FQNNGV. This CDR3 region has 15 residues. DNA for the CDR3: TGTGCCAGCAGCCACTCCGGGACAGGGGGCAATGAGCAGTTCTTC. Its translation is CASSHSGTGGNEQFF.

At least ten counts were recorded for this clonotype. The rearrangement links TRBV6-1 to TRBJ2-7, with 8 bases that match TRBD1. V lost 7 bases to trimming and J lost 0 bases; unmatched junction nucleotides: 11. Germline V gene data show CDR1 as MNHNS and CDR2 as SASEGT. The CDR3 consists of 16 residues. As DNA, the CDR3 is TGTGCCAGCACATACCACCCGACAGGGGACTCCTACGAGCAGTACTTC. Its translation is CASTYHPTGDSYEQYF.

The chain links TRBV25-1 to TRBJ1-4; D remains unclear. Trimming cost V 4 bases and J 4 bases, with 7 bases left between them. The CDR3 extends over 13 amino acids. Germline loops: CDR1 MGHDK, CDR2 SYGVNS. The CDR3 DNA sequence: TGTGCCAGCAGTGGGCGGTTTAATGAAAAACTGTTTTTT. Amino acid sequence: CASSGRFNEKLFF.

The J gene is TRBJ2-1, the V gene TRBV7-9; 7 nucleotides line up with TRBD2. The germline V gene encodes CDR1 SEHNR and CDR2 FQNEAQ (reference sequence). This CDR3 has 15 residues. The V gene end was trimmed by 3 bases and the J gene end by 3 bases; junction bases not matched to a gene: 5. The CDR3 nucleotides are TGTGCCAGCAGCTTCACTAGCGATTACTACAATGAGCAGTTCTTC. Its protein is CASSFTSDYYNEQFF.

The V and J genes are TRBV12-3 or TRBV12-4 and TRBJ2-2, with D uncertain. The CDR3 totals 14 residues. Trimming shortened V by 7 bases and J by 4 bases, and 13 bases separated the two germline ends. In DNA form, the CDR3 reads TGTGCCAGCACCCAGTCGGGTATCACCGGGGAGCTGTTTTTT. Translation: CASTQSGITGELFF.

In nucleotides, the CDR3 is TGTGCCACCAGTGACTTAGCGGATGAGCAGTTCTTC. Its translation is CATSDLADEQFF. The gene calls are TRBV24-1 and TRBJ2-1; D may be TRBD2 (6 bases). Between the trimmed V and J ends, which lost 4 bases and 8 bases, there was a span of 8 bases. This CDR3 comprises 12 residues. Germline assignment: CDR1 KGHDR and CDR2 SFDVKD.

This clonotype was recorded a few times. The gene calls are TRBV6-2 or TRBV6-3 and TRBJ2-3; possible D gene TRBD1, 8 bases. The CDR3 covers 16 residues. Germline V gene lookup returns CDR1 MNHEY and CDR2 SVGEGT. Trimming left V 2 bases short and J 1 base short, with 13 bases between. CDR3 sequence reads: CASSYGQGGGTDTQYF. The CDR3 nucleotides are TGTGCCAGCAGTTACGGACAGGGAGGGGGCACAGATACGCAGTATTTT.

This clonotype was observed a handful of times. The rearrangement joins TRBV27 to TRBJ2-7; TRBD1 matches at 7 bases. The length of the CDR3 is 16 residues. CDR1 and CDR2 from the germline V gene are MNHEY and SMNVEV (reference sequence). J lost 6 bases, V lost 4 bases, and 15 bases had no gene match. The CDR3 protein is CASSYLLNGAGGEQYF. Written as DNA, the CDR3 is TGTGCCAGCAGTTATTTGCTGAATGGGGCAGGGGGCGAGCAGTACTTC.

This clonotype has just a few counts. The chain is built from TRBV20-1 and TRBJ2-5, with D possibly called TRBD1 or TRBD2 (5 bases each). CDR1 is DFQATT, CDR2 SNEGSKA, per germline (reference sequence). With 0 bases removed from V and 2 bases from J, the gap between germline ends came to 16 bases. This CDR3 is built from 16 residues. CDR3 sequence reads: CSARDIGGPPQETQYF. The DNA for the CDR3 is TGCAGTGCTAGAGATATTGGGGGTCCGCCACAAGAGACCCAGTACTTC.

This clonotype was counted between two and nine times. The chain employs TRBV27 and TRBJ1-4, with D tentatively TRBD1 (6 bases). CDR3 size: 17 residues. CDR1 MNHEY and CDR2 SMNVEV come from the germline V gene (reference sequence). With 4 bases removed from V and 0 bases from J, the gap between germline ends came to 15 bases. CDR3 in amino acids: CASSSTGFGATNEKLFF. In nucleotides, the CDR3 is TGTGCCAGCAGTTCAACAGGGTTTGGAGCAACTAATGAAAAACTGTTTTTT.

This rearrangement joins TRBV30 to TRBJ1-4; 10 positions match TRBD1. The CDR3 length is 16 residues. Germline loops: CDR1 GTSNPN, CDR2 SVGIG (reference sequence). V shed 1 base, J shed 7 bases, and the junction held 9 bases outside the gene matches. The CDR3, as DNA: TGTGCCTGGAGTGCCCGAAGACAGGGGGCGGCTGAAAAACTGTTTTTT. Translating it yields CAWSARRQGAAEKLFF.